The entry below describes one TCR beta chain. Its antigen remains unknown. V was clipped by 2 bases and J by 0 bases; unmatched bases: 4. The germline gives CDR1 MDHEN, CDR2 SYDVKM. The CDR3 loop spans 16 amino acids. The table came from immunoSEQ multiplex PCR; TCRdb's copy has only in-frame clones and leaves some out. The table lists under 150,000 clones, approximately 96% of them singletons. This record belongs to a study of human thymus T cells. Study-wide results and caveats: Related work found strong thymic repertoire overlap between unrelated individuals.

Surgeons resected thymus tissue during corrective heart surgery. Donors consisted of healthy Finnish infants (having corrective surgery for congenital heart defects). The specimen was thymus tissue. The receptor comes from a boy younger than two with a congenital heart defect but otherwise immunologically healthy. V is TRBV28 and J is TRBJ2-1; TRBD2 agrees at 7 bases. The CDR3 sequence: CASSLRAGRSYNEQFF. CDR3 DNA: TGTGCCAGCAGTTTAAGAGCGGGGCGCTCCTACAATGAGCAGTTCTTC. Filled out from reference TRBV28 and TRBJ2-1, the complete variable domain reads DVKVTQSSRYLVKRTGEKVFLECVQDMDHENMFWYRQDPGLGLRLIYFSYDVKMKEKGDIPEGYSVSREKKERFSLILESASTNQTSMYLCASSLRAGRSYNEQFFGPGTRLTVL.